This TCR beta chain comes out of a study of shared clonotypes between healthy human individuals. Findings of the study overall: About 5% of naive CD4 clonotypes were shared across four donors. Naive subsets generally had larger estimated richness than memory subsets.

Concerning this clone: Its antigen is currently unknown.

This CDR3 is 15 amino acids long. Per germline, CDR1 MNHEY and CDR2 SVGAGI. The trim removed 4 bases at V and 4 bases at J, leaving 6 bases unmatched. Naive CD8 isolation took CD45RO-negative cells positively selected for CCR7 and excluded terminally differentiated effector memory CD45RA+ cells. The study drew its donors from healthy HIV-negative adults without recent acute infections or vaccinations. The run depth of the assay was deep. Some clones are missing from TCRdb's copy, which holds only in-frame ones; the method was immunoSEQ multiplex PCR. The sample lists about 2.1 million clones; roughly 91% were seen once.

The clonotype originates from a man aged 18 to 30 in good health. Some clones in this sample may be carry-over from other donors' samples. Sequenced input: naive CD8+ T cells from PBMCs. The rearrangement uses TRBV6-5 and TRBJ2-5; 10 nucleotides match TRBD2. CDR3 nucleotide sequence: TGTGCCAGCAGTTCTTCCGGACTAGCGGCAGAGACCCAGTACTTC. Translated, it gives CASSSSGLAAETQYF.